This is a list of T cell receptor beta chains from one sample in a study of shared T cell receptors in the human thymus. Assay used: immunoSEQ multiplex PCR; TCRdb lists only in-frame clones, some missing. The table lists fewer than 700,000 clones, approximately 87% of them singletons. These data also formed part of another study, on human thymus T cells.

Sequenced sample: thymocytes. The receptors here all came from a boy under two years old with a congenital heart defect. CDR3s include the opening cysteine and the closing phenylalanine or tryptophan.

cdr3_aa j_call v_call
CASSLGDSYSYEQYF TRBJ2-7 TRBV27
CASSQVPSGSRFGDEQFF TRBJ2-1 TRBV4-1
CASSRKQGGGGYNEQFF TRBJ2-1 TRBV7-2
CASSLRTGSTDTQYF TRBJ2-3 TRBV5-4
CASGSRLGSVHRWNEQFF TRBJ2-1 TRBV12-5
CASELYLDRVYAGNTIYF TRBJ1-3 TRBV5-6
CASSPGQGGNEQYF TRBJ2-7 TRBV14
CASSPFHFPSYEQYF TRBJ2-7 TRBV14
CASSYLRGRGDETQYF TRBJ2-5 TRBV27
CASSYPGTRQETQYF TRBJ2-5 TRBV4-1
CASSWGREADLYEQYF TRBJ2-7 TRBV7-2
CSATSAGSTDTQYF TRBJ2-3 TRBV29-1
CASSQDGDEQFF TRBJ2-1 TRBV4-2
CASSLAQTGRYYGYTF TRBJ1-2 TRBV7-9
CASSSRLARDEQFF TRBJ2-1 TRBV11-2
CASSPGTSGIYEQYF TRBJ2-7 TRBV7-9
CASSIPRSSGNTIYF TRBJ1-3 TRBV19
CATSLVAGQQMNTEAFF TRBJ1-1 TRBV15
CASSFEVEETQYF TRBJ2-5 TRBV7-6
CASSTPGQGAYEQYF TRBJ2-7 TRBV19
CASSSRESHVPVCTDTQYF TRBJ2-3 TRBV27
CASSDTGTTAYEQYF TRBJ2-7 TRBV27
CASSEMGQGYEQYF TRBJ2-7 TRBV6-1
CASSQQGGIGGYTF TRBJ1-2 TRBV14
CSSSLPGVRGYPYEQYF TRBJ2-7 TRBV7-9
CASSPAPSGEKLFF TRBJ1-4 TRBV5-4
CASRAGTNEKLFF TRBJ1-4 TRBV9
CASSTPRQKPYEQYF - TRBV6-7
CASSYGWGAGTDTQYF TRBJ2-3 TRBV6-6
CASSQVGDGADYWGELFF TRBJ2-2 TRBV4-1
CASSEPTSGNPNPVFF TRBJ2-1 TRBV9
CASSDFQGRANYGYTF TRBJ1-2 TRBV2
CASSFKVGGTASGEYEQFF TRBJ2-1 TRBV5-1
CASRDNRDREGNEQYF TRBJ2-7 TRBV28
CAWTHSGLAGVYEQYF TRBJ2-7 TRBV30
CAWSEGWGEQYF TRBJ2-7 TRBV30
CASSSSPRDTSYEQYF TRBJ2-7 TRBV9
CASSYSGAGQPQHF TRBJ1-5 TRBV6-6